A selection of T cell receptor beta chains follows, all from one sample in a study of shared clonotypes between healthy human individuals. Sequencing was performed with immunoSEQ multiplex PCR; in TCRdb, only in-frame clones are kept and a portion is missing. The sample has around 650,000 clones, 90% to 97% seen once. Sequencing used naive CD8+ T cells sorted from blood. These receptors all come from a woman aged 30 to 39 in good health. CDR3s include the opening cysteine and the closing phenylalanine or tryptophan. The D gene is left open where the match is weak. Size is omitted from some rows. Given values are once, few, many or a class for expanded clones.

clone size	V gene	J gene	D gene	CDR3 protein	CDR3 DNA
once	TRBV28	TRBJ2-5	NA	CASGWGEITQYF	TGTGCCAGCGGGTGGGGGGAAATCACCCAGTACTTC
NA	TRBV2	TRBJ2-3	NA	CASEANENTQYF	TGTGCCAGCGAGGCCAACGAGAATACGCAGTATTTT
NA	TRBV15	TRBJ2-7	TRBD1	CATSSPDRAPYEQYF	TGTGCCACCAGCAGTCCGGACAGGGCTCCGTACGAGCAGTACTTC
NA	TRBV6-6	TRBJ2-7	TRBD2	CASRGLVDEQYF	TGTGCCAGCAGGGGACTAGTAGATGAGCAGTACTTC
NA	TRBV4-2	TRBJ2-7	NA	CASSPRDFYEQYF	TGTGCCAGCAGCCCCCGGGACTTTTACGAGCAGTACTTC
NA	TRBV5-5	TRBJ2-7	TRBD2	CASSTSGRLHEQYF	TGTGCCAGCAGCACTAGCGGGAGGTTACACGAGCAGTACTTC
NA	TRBV6-1	TRBJ2-7	TRBD2	CASSEASGILYEQYF	TGTGCCAGCAGTGAGGCTAGCGGGATCTTGTACGAGCAGTACTTC
NA	TRBV10-1	TRBJ2-3	TRBD2	CASSAGWEVAGDTDTQYF	TGCGCCAGCAGTGCGGGTTGGGAGGTAGCGGGAGACACAGATACGCAGTATTTT
once	TRBV7-8	TRBJ2-7	NA	CASSLGPGSYGDEQYF	TGTGCCAGCAGCTTAGGGCCGGGCTCCTATGGGGACGAGCAGTACTTC
NA	TRBV6-5	TRBJ1-5	NA	CASSYGGNQPQHF	TGTGCCAGCAGTTACGGGGGGAATCAGCCCCAGCATTTT
NA	TRBV7-9	TRBJ1-4	NA	CASKWDGDNEKLFF	TGTGCCAGCAAGTGGGACGGCGATAATGAAAAACTGTTTTTT
NA	TRBV27	TRBJ1-6	TRBD1	CASTWGQGNSPLHF	TGTGCCAGCACCTGGGGACAGGGGAATTCACCCCTCCACTTT
NA	TRBV28	TRBJ2-7	NA	CASSLKREFAYEQYF	TGTGCCAGCAGTTTGAAAAGGGAGTTCGCCTACGAGCAGTACTTC
NA	TRBV27	TRBJ2-6	TRBD1	CASSYRGPGANVLTF	TGTGCCAGCAGTTACAGGGGGCCTGGGGCCAACGTCCTGACTTTC
once	TRBV28	TRBJ2-5	TRBD1	CASTLDRGEGETQYF	TGTGCCAGCACCCTGGACAGGGGAGAGGGGGAGACCCAGTACTTC
once	TRBV5-4	TRBJ1-5	NA	CASSTGGNQPQHF	TGTGCCAGCAGCACCGGGGGCAATCAGCCCCAGCATTTT
NA	TRBV30	TRBJ2-7	NA	CAWKPSYGSSYEQYF	TGTGCCTGGAAACCGTCGTACGGTAGCTCCTACGAGCAGTACTTC
NA	TRBV9	TRBJ2-7	NA	CASSIQTGYEQYF	TGTGCCAGCAGCATACAAACAGGTTACGAGCAGTACTTC
NA	TRBV5-1	TRBJ1-4	NA	CASSLMGQGIEKLFF	TGCGCCAGCAGCTTGATGGGCCAGGGAATTGAAAAACTGTTTTTT
NA	TRBV27	TRBJ2-1	NA	CASSLGAYNEQFF	TGTGCCAGCAGTTTAGGGGCCTACAATGAGCAGTTCTTC
NA	TRBV6-1	TRBJ2-1	TRBD2	CASSETASGSDIMYEQFF	TGTGCCAGCAGTGAAACGGCTAGCGGGAGCGATATTATGTATGAGCAGTTCTTC
NA	TRBV7-9	TRBJ2-2	TRBD2	CASRPGLTAGAGELFF	TGTGCCAGCAGACCCGGGTTGACAGCGGGGGCCGGGGAGCTGTTTTTT
NA	TRBV1	TRBJ2-3	NA	CTSSQTSGSCADTQYF	TGCACCAGCAGCCAAACTAGCGGGAGTTGCGCGGATACGCAGTATTTT
NA	TRBV27	TRBJ1-2	NA	CASTGKGYGYTF	TGTGCCAGCACCGGGAAGGGCTATGGCTACACCTTC
NA	TRBV5-6	TRBJ2-7	NA	CASSLALSVYEQYF	TGTGCCAGCAGCTTGGCTCTTAGCGTATACGAGCAGTACTTC
NA	TRBV14	TRBJ2-1	NA	CASSRGRYSYNEQFF	TGTGCCAGCAGCCGAGGGAGGTACTCCTACAATGAGCAGTTCTTC
NA	TRBV5-6	TRBJ2-5	NA	CASSSLAAEETQYF	TGTGCCAGCAGCTCGTTAGCGGCTGAAGAGACCCAGTACTTC
NA	TRBV27	TRBJ2-5	NA	CASSLSLVAYQETQYF	TGTGCCAGCAGTTTATCGTTAGTGGCGTACCAAGAGACCCAGTACTTC
NA	TRBV5-6	TRBJ2-7	NA	CASSFQGPFYEQYF	TGTGCCAGCAGCTTCCAAGGACCTTTCTACGAGCAGTACTTC
NA	TRBV4-1	TRBJ1-1	NA	CASSQVGGQWEAFF	TGCGCCAGCAGCCAAGTTGGAGGGCAGTGGGAAGCTTTCTTT
NA	TRBV28	TRBJ2-7	NA	CASSFAQGPYEQYF	TGTGCCAGCAGTTTTGCCCAGGGGCCCTACGAGCAGTACTTC
NA	TRBV5-6	TRBJ1-1	NA	CASSSDRGGAYTEAFF	TGTGCCAGCAGCTCAGACAGAGGGGGAGCGTACACTGAAGCTTTCTTT
NA	TRBV30	TRBJ2-7	TRBD1	CAWTVGTGGYEQYF	TGTGCCTGGACCGTCGGGACAGGGGGCTACGAGCAGTACTTC
NA	TRBV11-2	TRBJ2-7	TRBD2	CASSLEAGGTYEQYF	TGTGCCAGCAGCCTAGAAGCGGGAGGAACCTACGAGCAGTACTTC
NA	TRBV11-2	TRBJ2-7	NA	CASSQDTHSYEQYF	TGTGCCAGCAGCCAAGACACCCACTCCTACGAGCAGTACTTC
NA	TRBV11-3	TRBJ2-7	TRBD2	CASSAGGYEQYF	TGTGCCAGCAGCGCGGGGGGCTACGAGCAGTACTTC
NA	TRBV5-1	TRBJ1-1	NA	CASSGTLTTEAFF	TGCGCCAGCAGCGGGACCCTAACCACTGAAGCTTTCTTT
NA	TRBV7-8	TRBJ1-4	NA	CASSPPVATARPEKLFF	TGTGCCAGCAGCCCCCCCGTCGCAACAGCACGCCCTGAAAAACTGTTTTTT
NA	TRBV7-6	TRBJ1-3	TRBD1	CASSLLGTDAGNTIYF	TGTGCCAGCAGCCTATTGGGGACAGATGCAGGAAACACCATATATTTT
NA	TRBV28	TRBJ2-1	NA	CASSLQGTYNEQFF	TGTGCCAGCAGTTTACAGGGGACCTACAATGAGCAGTTCTTC
NA	TRBV7-9	TRBJ2-7	NA	CASSLDLAYEQYF	TGTGCCAGCAGCTTAGATCTTGCCTACGAGCAGTACTTC
NA	TRBV27	TRBJ2-7	NA	CASRPTGSYEQYF	TGTGCCAGCAGGCCAACAGGGTCCTACGAGCAGTACTTC
NA	TRBV7-9	TRBJ2-2	NA	CASSLLLTGELFF	TGTGCCAGCAGCTTACTGCTAACCGGGGAGCTGTTTTTT
once	TRBV4-1	TRBJ2-2	TRBD1	CASSDRVVGELFF	TGCGCCAGCAGCGACAGGGTAGTCGGGGAGCTGTTTTTT
NA	TRBV13	TRBJ2-7	NA	CASSPGDYEQYF	TGTGCCAGCAGCCCGGGGGACTACGAGCAGTACTTC
NA	TRBV7-2	TRBJ2-5	TRBD2	CASSGTPGLAGWDGDTQYF	TGTGCCAGCAGCGGGACGCCGGGACTAGCGGGATGGGACGGGGATACCCAGTACTTC